What follows are 12 T cell receptor beta chains derived from one specimen sequenced in a study of identical twins. TCRdb re-analysed the 5' RACE reads in MiXCR, keeping a single row per CDR3 protein. The sample lists more than 1.5 million distinct CDR3 sequences, around a third occurring once. The sequencing sample was made of cord blood. Receptors were obtained from a newborn girl in good health.

This clonotype was detected a few times. The gene calls are TRBV20-1 and TRBJ2-7; no clear D gene. Trimming left V 3 bases short and J 0 bases short, with 12 bases between. Germline V gene lookup returns CDR1 DFQATT and CDR2 SNEGSKA (reference sequence). The CDR3 is 14 residues long. In DNA form, the CDR3 reads TGCAGTGCTAGTTTAGCCAGAAGCTCCTACGAGCAGTACTTC. This encodes CSASLARSSYEQYF.

Remarks on this clonotype: One end of the junction varies from germline; a read error may be responsible. The V gene is TRBV6-4, the J gene TRBJ2-1, with D perhaps TRBD1 (5 bases). This CDR3 spans 16 amino acids. The germline V gene has CDR1 MRHNA and CDR2 SNTAGT. The CDR3 here is CASSVAPQGSYDEQFF. CDR3 in DNA: TGTGCCAGCAGTGTAGCCCCTCAGGGTTCCTACGATGAGCAGTTCTTC.

V gene TRBV2 combines with J gene TRBJ2-1, with 7 bases that match TRBD1. Germline lookup yields CDR1 SNHLY and CDR2 FYNNEI. CDR3 length: 14 residues. V gave up 4 bases and J gave up 10 bases; unmatched junction bases: 10. The CDR3 loop reads CASSVGQEVNEQFF. CDR3 nucleotide sequence: TGTGCCAGCAGTGTCGGACAGGAGGTCAACGAGCAGTTCTTC.

A few counts support this clonotype. This chain links TRBV9 with TRBJ2-7; D gene uncertain. Trimming removed 4 bases at V and 0 bases at J, with 8 bases between. This CDR3 comprises 13 residues. Germline loops: CDR1 SGDLS, CDR2 YYNGEE. The CDR3 loop reads CASSSDASYEQYF. CDR3 nucleotide sequence: TGTGCCAGCAGCTCGGACGCCTCCTACGAGCAGTACTTC.

V usage is TRBV29-1 and J usage is TRBJ1-4; tentatively, D is TRBD1 (6 bases). Germline V gene sequence: CDR1 SQVTM, CDR2 ANQGSEA. The CDR3 covers 13 residues. V lost 8 bases to trimming and J lost 4 bases, with 14 bases between them. The CDR3 loop reads CSPSTGDNEKLFF. In DNA form, the CDR3 reads TGCAGCCCCTCGACAGGAGATAATGAAAAACTGTTTTTT.

The V gene is TRBV28, the J gene TRBJ2-3; 9 nucleotides agree with TRBD2. V lost 3 bases and J lost 2; bases outside the gene matches: 6. The CDR3 totals 16 residues. Germline V CDR1 and CDR2: MDHEN, SYDVKM. The CDR3 protein is CASSFQTSGLTDTQYF. CDR3 bases: TGTGCCAGCAGTTTCCAGACTAGCGGACTCACAGATACGCAGTATTTT.

A note on this clonotype: A much more abundant neighbour one base away suggests this may be a read error. The CDR3 DNA sequence: TGCAGTGCTAGTGTGGGGAGCACAGATACGCAGTATTTT. Its translation: CSASVGSTDTQYF. The chain has TRBV20-1 and TRBJ2-3; no clear D gene. V dropped 3 bases and J dropped 0 bases, with 7 bases sitting between them. The CDR3 spans 13 residues. Germline V gene sequence: CDR1 DFQATT, CDR2 SNEGSKA (reference sequence).

The J gene is TRBJ1-2, the V gene TRBV7-9; 7 bases are shared with TRBD1. The V gene end was trimmed by 2 bases and the J gene end by 4 bases; junction bases not matched to a gene: 10. This CDR3 spans 16 amino acids. The germline CDR1 and CDR2 sequences are SEHNR and FQNEAQ (reference sequence). DNA for the CDR3: TGTGCCAGCAGCTTAAATTGCCGGGACAGACTCTATGGCTACACCTTC. Its protein product is CASSLNCRDRLYGYTF.

V gene TRBV19 combines with J gene TRBJ2-7; D is perhaps TRBD2 (5 bases). The germline CDR1 and CDR2 sequences are LNHDA and SQIVND (reference sequence). This CDR3 contains 13 residues. V lost 3 bases and J lost 3, with 9 bases in between. The DNA for the CDR3 is TGTGCCAGTAGTATGGAGGACGGCTACGAGCAGTACTTC. Translation gives CASSMEDGYEQYF.

There are a few counts of this clonotype. The V and J genes are TRBV5-1 and TRBJ1-1; D is unresolved. The CDR3 is 13 residues long. The ends were cut back, 0 bases at V and 5 bases at J, with 8 bases in the middle. Per germline, CDR1 SGHRS and CDR2 YFSETQ. CDR3 in DNA: TGCGCCAGCAGCTTGGTTACGGGGACTGAAGCTTTCTTT. Amino acid sequence: CASSLVTGTEAFF.

The table lists this clonotype with a few counts. The chain combines TRBV6-5 with TRBJ1-2; D is perhaps TRBD1 (6 bases). There are 14 residues in the CDR3. The V gene's germline CDR1 is MNHEY and CDR2 SVGAGI. Trimming took 2 bases from V and 8 from J, leaving 15 bases between them. This CDR3 is CASSYLTGFSGYTF. In nucleotides, the CDR3 is TGTGCCAGCAGTTACCTTACAGGGTTTTCGGGCTACACCTTC.

On this clonotype: A much larger clone differs by one base, so this may be a read error. CDR3: CSVEGYRTGGSYNERFF. DNA of the CDR3: TGCAGCGTTGAAGGATATCGGACAGGGGGCTCCTACAATGAGCGGTTCTTC. The rearrangement links TRBV29-1 to TRBJ2-1, with 11 bases that match TRBD1. The CDR3 sequence is 17 residues long. CDR1 is SQVTM, CDR2 ANQGSEA, per germline.